These 8 T cell receptor beta chains were all obtained from the same sample, sequenced in a study of T cells in Graves' hyperthyroidism and ophthalmopathy (dated by TCRdb to 2018 to 2020). To prepare the library, multiplex PCR was applied. Sequencing used an Illumina HiSeq 2000. Amplification of TCR beta CDR3 regions was carried out from RNA transcripts. A first-round RT-PCR of the TCR CDR3 used the HTBI primer set with the Qiagen OneStep RT-PCR kit. TCRdb took the public reads, trimmed them with fastp at Q25, ran MiXCR for clone calling and kept in-frame beta chains. Merged by CDR3 protein, the rows form single entries marked with the most common genes and DNA. Counted in this sample were roughly 650,000 distinct CDR3 sequences; more than 15% of them appeared once. The top ten constitute around 3.5% of the sample. Material: blood. Receptor source: a middle-aged woman with Graves' ophthalmopathy.

With respect to this clonotype: Mismatch with germline at one junction end may stem from a read error. V gene TRBV7-9 combines with J gene TRBJ2-1; 15 positions agree with TRBD2. Germline V CDR1 and CDR2: SEHNR, FQNEAQ (reference sequence). The CDR3 sequence is 15 residues long. CDR3 region: CAGSSGLAGGGEQFF. The DNA of the CDR3 is TGTGCCGGCAGCTCGGGACTAGCGGGGGGTGGTGAGCAGTTCTTC.

The V gene is TRBV27, the J gene TRBJ2-6, with D unresolved. Germline assignment: CDR1 MNHEY and CDR2 SMNVEV (reference sequence). The CDR3 spans 16 residues. The V end lost 3 bases, the J end lost 0 bases, and 9 bases lay between the germline ends. CDR3 DNA: TGTGCCAGCAGTTTTGGTAGCACCTCTGGGGCCAACGTCCTGACTTTC. It is translated as CASSFGSTSGANVLTF.

This clonotype was seen many times. This chain uses TRBV20-1 with TRBJ2-7; D unclear. V lost 6 bases and J 0 bases, leaving 12 bases between the germline ends. There are 13 residues in the CDR3. The germline V gene has CDR1 DFQATT and CDR2 SNEGSKA (reference sequence). The CDR3 loop reads CSAPEPTSYEQYF. The CDR3 region has the DNA TGCAGTGCCCCGGAGCCAACCTCCTACGAGCAGTACTTC.

This clonotype was seen a few times. The chain has TRBV10-2 and TRBJ1-2; D is ambiguous. Germline V lookup: CDR1 WSHSY, CDR2 SAAADI. Trimming pared 2 bases from V and 3 bases from J, leaving 19 bases between. The CDR3 runs 17 residues. Here the CDR3 DNA reads TGCGCCAGCAGTGAGACCCCCGCAGGACGGAAGGACTATGGCTACACCTTC. Its translation is CASSETPAGRKDYGYTF.

The chain carries TRBV11-2 and TRBJ2-5, with 8 bases that match TRBD2. This CDR3 is built from 13 residues. Germline loops: CDR1 SGHAT, CDR2 FQNNGV. CDR3 sequence reads: CATGGGSVETQYF. In nucleotides, the CDR3 is TGTGCTACAGGCGGGGGGTCCGTGGAGACCCAGTACTTC.

This chain links TRBV30 with TRBJ2-7; D may be TRBD2 (5 bases). V shed 8 bases and J shed 3 bases, with 23 bases lying between them. CDR1 GTSNPN and CDR2 SVGIG come from the germline V gene (reference sequence). The CDR3 runs 15 residues. CDR3 coding DNA: TGTGCCGGCCGGCCTCCTAGAGGGAACCGCTACGAGCAGTACTTC. Protein sequence: CAGRPPRGNRYEQYF.

This clonotype was observed many times. J is TRBJ2-3 and V is TRBV11-2, with TRBD2 matching over 7 bases. This CDR3 has 16 residues. Germline loops: CDR1 SGHAT, CDR2 FQNNGV. V was pared by 0 bases and J by 1 base, with 4 bases of the junction left unmatched. The CDR3 here is CASSLERGRGTDTQYF. The DNA for the CDR3 is TGTGCCAGCAGCTTAGAACGGGGGAGGGGCACAGATACGCAGTATTTT.

This chain uses TRBV25-1 with TRBJ1-2, with D perhaps matching TRBD1 (5 bases). The CDR3 has 15 amino acids. The V end was cut by 1 base, the J end by 8 bases, with 17 bases between. Germline values: CDR1 MGHDK, CDR2 SYGVNS. The CDR3 nucleotides read TGTGCCAGCAGTGAATTGGGACTCACCAAAGAGGGCTACACCTTC. It translates to CASSELGLTKEGYTF.